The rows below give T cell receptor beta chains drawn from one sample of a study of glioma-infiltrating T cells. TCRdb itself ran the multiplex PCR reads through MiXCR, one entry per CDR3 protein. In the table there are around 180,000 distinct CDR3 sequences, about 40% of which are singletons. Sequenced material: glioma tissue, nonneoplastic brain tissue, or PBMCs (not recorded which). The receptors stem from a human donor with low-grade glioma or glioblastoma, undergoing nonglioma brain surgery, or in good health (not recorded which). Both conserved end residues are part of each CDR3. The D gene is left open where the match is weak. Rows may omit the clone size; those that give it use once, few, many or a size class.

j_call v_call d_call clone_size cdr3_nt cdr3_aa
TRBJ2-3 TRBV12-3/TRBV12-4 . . TGTGCCAGCAGTTTAGGGGGGACATCCGATACGCAGTATTTT CASSLGGTSDTQYF
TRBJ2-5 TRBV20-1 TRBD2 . TGCAGTGCCTACGGACTAGCGGGAGTCGCAGAGACCAAGTACTTC CSAYGLAGVAETKYF
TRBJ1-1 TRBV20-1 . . TGCAGTGCTAGCTCTGAATTCCCGGACGCTGAAGCTTTATTT CSASSEFPDAEALF
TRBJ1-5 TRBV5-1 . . TGCGCCAGCAGCTTTGACACCGATCAGCCCCAGCATTTT CASSFDTDQPQHF
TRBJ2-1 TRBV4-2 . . TGTGCCAGCAGCCCGAAGGGAGTAAGATCCTACAATGAGCAGTTCTTC CASSPKGVRSYNEQFF
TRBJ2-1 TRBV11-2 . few TGTGCCAGCAGCTTTGTCCCGGGCTATGAGCAGTTCTTC CASSFVPGYEQFF
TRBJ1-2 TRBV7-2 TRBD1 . TGTGCCAGCGGCTCCCGGGACAGCGGGTTAGCTAACTATGGCTACACCTTC CASGSRDSGLANYGYTF
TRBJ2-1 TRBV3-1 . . TGTGCCAGCAGCCAAGAGGCGACGGGAGCCTACAATGAGCAGTTCTTC CASSQEATGAYNEQFF
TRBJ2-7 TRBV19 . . TGTGCCAGTAGTATGGCGGAGGCCTTCTACGAGCAGTACTTC CASSMAEAFYEQYF
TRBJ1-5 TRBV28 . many TGTGCCAGCAGCGGGGAGCAGAGCAATCAGCCCCAGCATTTT CASSGEQSNQPQHF
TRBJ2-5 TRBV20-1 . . TGCATTGCTCGACTAGATCAAGACACCCAGTACTTC CIARLDQDTQYF
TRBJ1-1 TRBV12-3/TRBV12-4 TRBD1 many TGTGCCAGCAGTTTAAGGACAGGGGTTATCATCGCTGAAGCTTTCTTT CASSLRTGVIIAEAFF
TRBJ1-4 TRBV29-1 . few TGCAGCGTTGAAGGATCGGGGCATAATGAAAAACTGTTTTTT CSVEGSGHNEKLFF
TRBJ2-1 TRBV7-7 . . TGTGCCAGCAGCTTAGGGATAGACTTGACGGCACCTCACCTCTACAATGAGCAGTTCTTC CASSLGIDLTAPHLYNEQFF
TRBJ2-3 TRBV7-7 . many TGTGCCAGCAGCCAGGATGCGCGGGATACGCAGTATTTT CASSQDARDTQYF
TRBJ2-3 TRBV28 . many TGTGCCAGCAGTTCCGTCAGCACAGATACGCAGTATTTT CASSSVSTDTQYF
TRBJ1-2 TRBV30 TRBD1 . TGTGCCTGGAGCTTAACAGGGGGCTTGGGCTACACCTTC CAWSLTGGLGYTF
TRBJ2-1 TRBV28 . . TGCGCCAGCAGCGATTTAATCGGGAAGAATCCCTACAATGAGCAGTTCTTC CASSDLIGKNPYNEQFF
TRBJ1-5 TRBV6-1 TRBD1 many TGTGCCAGCAGTGAGAGACAGGGGAATCAGCCCCAGCATTTT CASSERQGNQPQHF
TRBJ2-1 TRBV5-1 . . TGCCCCAGCAGCTTGGAAGGGGCCCCGGACAATGAGCAGTTCTTC CPSSLEGAPDNEQFF
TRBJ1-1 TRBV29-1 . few TGCAGCGTGAAAGGGTTTTTTGGCACTGAAGCTTTCTTT CSVKGFFGTEAFF
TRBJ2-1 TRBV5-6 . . TGTGCCAGCACCTACTATATACAGGGTTCCTACAATGAGCAGTTCTTC CASTYYIQGSYNEQFF
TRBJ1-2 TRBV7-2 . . TGTGCCAGCAACCCGCGATCTGAAGCTAACTATGGCTACACCTTC CASNPRSEANYGYTF
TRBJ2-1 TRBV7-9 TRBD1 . TGTGCCAGCAGACACACAGGGGACAATGAGCAGTTCTTC CASRHTGDNEQFF
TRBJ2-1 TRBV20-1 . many TGCAGTCCAAACCTGAGGGGTTTGACGGGAGTAGGTGAGCAGTTCTTC CSPNLRGLTGVGEQFF
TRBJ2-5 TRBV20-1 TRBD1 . TGCAGTGCTAGTTACCCTACAGGGGGCGTAGAGACCCAGTACTTC CSASYPTGGVETQYF
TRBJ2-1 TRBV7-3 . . TGTGCCAGCAGCTCGCAAGGCGGAACCCACGATGAGCAGTTCTTC CASSSQGGTHDEQFF
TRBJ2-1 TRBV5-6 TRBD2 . TGTGCCAGCAGCAAGAGACAAGGACTAGCCTCCAATGAGCAGTTCTTC CASSKRQGLASNEQFF
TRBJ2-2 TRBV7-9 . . TGTGCCAGCAGCTTAGAGTACACCGGGGAGCTGTCTTTT CASSLEYTGELSF
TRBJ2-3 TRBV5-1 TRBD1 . TGCGCCAGCAGCACAGGGACAGCCACAGATACGCAGTATTTT CASSTGTATDTQYF
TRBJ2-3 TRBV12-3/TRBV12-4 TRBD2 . TGTGCCAGTAAAAGCGGGGGGGAGAACACAGATACGCAGTATTTT CASKSGGENTDTQYF
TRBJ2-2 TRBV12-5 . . TGTGCTAGTGCCCGGACAGCGAACGCCGGGGAGCTGTTTTTT CASARTANAGELFF
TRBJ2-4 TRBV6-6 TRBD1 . TGTGACAGCAGTTTATCCGGGACAGGGGTAAACATTAAGTACTTC CDSSLSGTGVNIKYF
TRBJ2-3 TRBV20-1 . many TGCAGTGCTAGCAGGTGGGATACGCAGTATTTT CSASRWDTQYF
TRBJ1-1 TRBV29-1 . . TGCAGCGTTGAAGAGGCCATGAACACTGAAGCTTTCTTT CSVEEAMNTEAFF
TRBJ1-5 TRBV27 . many TGTGCCAGCAGTTTGACAGTCAATCAGCCCCAGCATTTT CASSLTVNQPQHF
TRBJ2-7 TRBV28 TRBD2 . TGTGCCAGCAGCGGGACAGCCGGGACTAGCGGCTACGAGCAGTACTTC CASSGTAGTSGYEQYF
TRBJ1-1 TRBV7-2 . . TGTGCCGGCAGAAGTAGGGCTGAAGCTTTCTTT CAGRSRAEAFF
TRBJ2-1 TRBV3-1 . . TGTGCCAGCAGCCAAGAACAATGGGGGGGCTCTGAGCAGTTCTTC CASSQEQWGGSEQFF
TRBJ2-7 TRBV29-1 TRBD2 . TGCAGCGTACTATTAGCGGGAGGGACCGAGCAGTACTTC CSVLLAGGTEQYF
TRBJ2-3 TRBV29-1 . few TGCAGCGTCTTCATGGGCACAGATACGCAGTATTTT CSVFMGTDTQYF
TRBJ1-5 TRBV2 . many TGTGCCAGCAGGCCCGGAGGGGTCAATCAGCCCCAGCATTTT CASRPGGVNQPQHF
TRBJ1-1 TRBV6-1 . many TGTGCCAGCAGTACAAGTCATTCAGAAGCTTTCTTT CASSTSHSEAFF
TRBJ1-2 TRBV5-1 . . TGCGCCAGCAGCTCTGCAGGGAGAGGAAATGGCTACACCTTC CASSSAGRGNGYTF
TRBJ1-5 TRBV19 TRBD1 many TGTGCCAGTAGTACCTCGGACAGGGCCAATCAGCCCCAGCATTTT CASSTSDRANQPQHF
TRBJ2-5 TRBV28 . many TGTGCCAGCAGAATGACAGGCCAAGAGACCCAGTACTTC CASRMTGQETQYF
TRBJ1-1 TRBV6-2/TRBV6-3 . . TGTGCCAGCAGCGTCGGACAGAAAACTGAAGCTTTATTT CASSVGQKTEALF
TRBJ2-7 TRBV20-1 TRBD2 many TGCAGTGCTTTAGGGATAGCGGGAGGGAGCTCCTACGAGCAGTACTTC CSALGIAGGSSYEQYF
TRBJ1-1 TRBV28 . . TGTGCCGTCAGTGACTCAAGTGACAGGCGATACACTGAAGCTTTCTTT CAVSDSSDRRYTEAFF
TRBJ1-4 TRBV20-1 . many TGCAGTGCTCCAGCGGGGATTAATGAAAAACTGTTTTTT CSAPAGINEKLFF
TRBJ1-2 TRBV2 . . TGTGTCCGCTCAGACGGGGTGAACTATGGCTACACCTTC CVRSDGVNYGYTF
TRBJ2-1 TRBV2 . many TGTGCCAGCAAGGGGGAACCAAGCAATGAGCAGTTCTTC CASKGEPSNEQFF
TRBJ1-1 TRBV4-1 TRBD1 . TGCACCAGCAGCCCGATTTACTCTCGACAGGGTGGTGAAGCTTTCTTT CTSSPIYSRQGGEAFF
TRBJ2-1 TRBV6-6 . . TGTGCCAGCAGTTTACGGCGGAATGAGCAGTTCTTC CASSLRRNEQFF